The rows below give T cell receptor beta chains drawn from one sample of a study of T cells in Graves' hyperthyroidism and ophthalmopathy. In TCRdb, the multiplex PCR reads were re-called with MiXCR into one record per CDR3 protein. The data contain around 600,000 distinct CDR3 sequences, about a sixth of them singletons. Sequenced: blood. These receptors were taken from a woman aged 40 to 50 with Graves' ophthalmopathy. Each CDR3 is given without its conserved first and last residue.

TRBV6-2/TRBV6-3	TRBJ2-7	ASSPRAGFEQY
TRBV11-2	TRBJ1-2	ASSLRRNYGYT
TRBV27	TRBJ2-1	ASSPTGLAGGYNEQF
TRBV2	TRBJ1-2	ASNDRGPGGYT
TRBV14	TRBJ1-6	ASSARLRDSSNSPLH
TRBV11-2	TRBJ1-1	ASSLLDVVAF
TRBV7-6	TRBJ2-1	ASRGASGGAGSEQF
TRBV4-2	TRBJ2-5	ASSQDWLETQY
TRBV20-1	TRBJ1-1	SARASSGGRGNTEAF
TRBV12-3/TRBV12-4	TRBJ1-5	ASSYGPTNQPQH
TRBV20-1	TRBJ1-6	SAKGQGETPLH
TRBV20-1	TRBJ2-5	SARWRGEETQY
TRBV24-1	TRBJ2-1	ATSRLAGGPNEQF
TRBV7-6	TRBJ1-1	ASVRDRGTEAF
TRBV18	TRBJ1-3	ASSPISGQGFSAGNTIY
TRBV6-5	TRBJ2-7	ASSYAWEAYEQY
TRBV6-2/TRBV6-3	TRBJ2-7	ASSYQGYEQY
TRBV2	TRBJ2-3	ASRIGTGINTDTQY
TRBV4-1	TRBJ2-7	ASSLLLSYTESYEQY
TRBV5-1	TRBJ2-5	ASSLSFRQETQY
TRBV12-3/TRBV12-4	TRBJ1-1	ASSSLFNTEAF
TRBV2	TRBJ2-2	ASKSGRAGATGELF
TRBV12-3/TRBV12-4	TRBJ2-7	ASSPRGTEAEQY
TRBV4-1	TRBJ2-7	ASSPIWTGTYEQY
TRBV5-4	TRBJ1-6	ASSLQGGTNSPLH
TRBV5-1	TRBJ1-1	ASSLNNMNTEAF
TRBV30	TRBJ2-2	AWSVPSASGELF
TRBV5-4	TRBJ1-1	ASSKSGGAGTEAF
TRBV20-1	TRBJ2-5	SASFSGGLQETQY
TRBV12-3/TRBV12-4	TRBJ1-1	ASSLFQVNTEAF
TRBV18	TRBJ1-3	ASSPYSDSSGNTIY
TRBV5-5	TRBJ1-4	ASSPDRGRNEKLF
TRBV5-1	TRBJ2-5	ASSLAVVSGIGETQY
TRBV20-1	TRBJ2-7	SARDIEREGYEQY
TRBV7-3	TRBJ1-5	ASSLTGDGNQPQH
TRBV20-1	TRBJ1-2	SARELGTGIYGYT
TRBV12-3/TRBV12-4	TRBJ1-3	ASSDSNSGDTIY
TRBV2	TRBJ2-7	ASSEPLGEQY
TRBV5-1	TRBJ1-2	ASSPGHDRHYGYT
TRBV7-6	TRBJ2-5	ASSPFPGRGGQETQY
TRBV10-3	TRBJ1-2	ALWDRGRSGYT
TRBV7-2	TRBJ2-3	ASSLTTVATDTQY
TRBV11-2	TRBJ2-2	ASSLGGGTSGDTGELF
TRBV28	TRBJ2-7	ASSLSLAGDEQY
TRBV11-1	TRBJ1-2	ASSLHTNYGYT